The rows below give T cell receptor beta chains drawn from one sample of a study of Tregs in tolerant kidney transplant recipients. Some clones are missing from TCRdb's copy, which holds only in-frame ones; the method was immunoSEQ multiplex PCR. Of roughly 99,000 clones detected, under 95% appear once; the ten largest clones hold 0.46%. Here the sequenced sample was CD4+ T cells from blood, taken before the transplant. These receptors originate from a human donor who received a combined kidney and bone marrow transplant. Each CDR3 is given with its conserved first and last residue. The D gene is left open where the match is weak. Clone size is stated in some rows and not others, as once, few, many or a class when expanded.

TRBV30	13	-	TRBJ1-2	-	TGTGCCTGGGCTCCGGGACTATCCTATGGCTACACCTTC	CAWAPGLSYGYTF
TRBV7-2	15	-	TRBJ2-7	TRBD2	TGTGCCAGCAGCTTAGAGACGGGGGGGCCCTACGAGCAGTACTTC	CASSLETGGPYEQYF
TRBV29-1	13	-	TRBJ1-1	TRBD1	TGCAGCGTCGTACAGGGGTACGGCACTGAAGCTTTCTTT	CSVVQGYGTEAFF
TRBV7-3	13	-	TRBJ1-2	TRBD1	TGTGCCAGCAGCCCCCAGCCGGGACAGGGGTACACCTTC	CASSPQPGQGYTF
TRBV2	16	-	TRBJ2-3	TRBD2	TGTGCCAGCAGGTTTTTAGCGGGAGGAGGGGCCGATACGCAGTATTTT	CASRFLAGGGADTQYF
TRBV7-2	15	-	TRBJ1-4	TRBD1	TGTGCCAGCAGCAAGACAGGGGATCCTAATGAAAAACTGTTTTTT	CASSKTGDPNEKLFF
TRBV23-1	15	-	TRBJ2-3	-	TGCGCCAGCAGCCGAGGACTATCCGACACAGATACGCAGTATTTT	CASSRGLSDTDTQYF
TRBV14	17	-	TRBJ2-1	-	TGTGCCAGCAGCCCAACTGCGGGATCGAGCTCCTACAATGAGCAGTTCTTC	CASSPTAGSSSYNEQFF
TRBV9	15	-	TRBJ2-7	-	TGTGCCAGCAGCCCACGGTCGTCAATACCCTACGAGCAGTACTTC	CASSPRSSIPYEQYF
TRBV7-9	11	once	TRBJ2-3	-	TGTGCCAGCGCTCAGGCAGATACGCAGTATTTT	CASAQADTQYF
TRBV19	16	-	TRBJ2-2	TRBD2	TGTGCCAGTAGTATCTTAGGTAGCGGGAGTGCCGGGGAGCTGTTTTTT	CASSILGSGSAGELFF
TRBV15	15	once	TRBJ2-7	-	TGTGCCACCAGCAGGAGCCGGGACATAACCTACGAGCAGTACTTC	CATSRSRDITYEQYF
TRBV9	13	once	TRBJ1-1	-	TGTGCCAGCAGCGTTGAACAGAACACTGAAGCTTTCTTT	CASSVEQNTEAFF
TRBV2	14	-	TRBJ1-2	TRBD1	TGTGCCAGCAGCAGACAGGGTTTGTGGAATGGCTACACCTTC	CASSRQGLWNGYTF
TRBV4-2	13	-	TRBJ2-3	-	TGTGCCAGCAGCCAAGAATGGTCAGGTACGCAGTATTTT	CASSQEWSGTQYF
TRBV11-3	13	-	TRBJ2-2	-	TGTGCCAGCAGCTTAGCGAGAACCGGGGAGCTGTTTTTT	CASSLARTGELFF
TRBV5-6	12	-	TRBJ2-4	-	TGTGCCAGCAGCTTGGCCCCAGGGCTCGACGTCTTC	CASSLAPGLDVF
TRBV7-9	16	once	TRBJ1-2	TRBD1	TGTGCCAGCAGCTTGGGACAGGGTTTGCAGCGAGGTGGCTACACCTTC	CASSLGQGLQRGGYTF
TRBV28	15	once	TRBJ2-5	TRBD2	TGTGCCAGCAACTACGGGAGGATTCACCAAGAGACCCAGTACTTC	CASNYGRIHQETQYF
TRBV7-2	15	-	TRBJ2-6	-	TGTGCCAGCAGCTCCGGGTTGAGTGGGGCCAACGTCCTGACTTTC	CASSSGLSGANVLTF
TRBV5-3	16	-	TRBJ1-3	-	TGTGCCAGAAGCTTCAGGCGGACAGAGGTAAGAAACACCATATATTTT	CARSFRRTEVRNTIYF
TRBV5-1	13	few	TRBJ1-4	-	TGCGCCAGCGCCAGGGCAACTAATGAAAAACTGTTTTTT	CASARATNEKLFF
TRBV15	15	-	TRBJ2-4	TRBD1	TGTGCCACCAGCAGAGCTTACATTACAGGGGGCTCTAGTTTCTTC	CATSRAYITGGSSFF
TRBV2	13	few	TRBJ2-5	TRBD1	TGTGCCAGCATAGGACAGGGTCGAGAGACCCAGTACTTC	CASIGQGRETQYF
TRBV4-1	17	-	TRBJ2-4	TRBD2	TGCGCCAGCAGCCAAATGTACCTAGCGGAACTCAAAAACATTCAGTACTTC	CASSQMYLAELKNIQYF
TRBV19	16	-	TRBJ2-3	TRBD2	TGTGCCAGTAGTCCGGGGGGGATCATCAAGCACTATACGCAGTATTTT	CASSPGGIIKHYTQYF
TRBV7-2	15	-	TRBJ2-7	TRBD1	TGTGCCAGCAGCCTTCAGGGGGCTCTTTCCTACGAGCAGTACTTC	CASSLQGALSYEQYF
TRBV19	15	-	TRBJ2-2	TRBD1	TGTGCCAGTAAGAATCGGGACAGGGACACCGGGGAGCTGTTTTTT	CASKNRDRDTGELFF
TRBV19	13	-	TRBJ2-7	-	TGTGCCAGTAGTATGGGCCAGGCGTACGAGCAGTACTTC	CASSMGQAYEQYF
TRBV5-1	15	-	TRBJ2-5	-	TGCGCCAGCAGCTTATTGATTGACAGTCAAGAGACCCAGTACTTC	CASSLLIDSQETQYF
TRBV28	12	-	TRBJ1-1	TRBD1	TGTGCCAGCACTCCCTCGGGACAGGGTGCTTTCTTT	CASTPSGQGAFF
TRBV2	14	few	TRBJ1-1	-	TGTGCCAGCAGTATCAGACAAGCCGCCACTGAAGCTTTCTTT	CASSIRQAATEAFF
TRBV5-8	13	-	TRBJ1-3	TRBD1	TGTGCCAGCAGGCTAACAGGGGGGTACACCATATATTTT	CASRLTGGYTIYF
TRBV19	13	few	TRBJ1-1	-	TGTGCCAGCGGACGGGGGATGAACACTGAAGCTTTCTTT	CASGRGMNTEAFF
TRBV2	15	-	TRBJ1-2	TRBD1	TGTGCCAGCAAAATACCGGGACAGGGTAGGGGTGGCTACACCTTC	CASKIPGQGRGGYTF
TRBV27	16	-	TRBJ1-6	-	TGTGCCAGCAGCAGAGGGGGGGGCTCCTATAATTCACCCCTCCACTTT	CASSRGGGSYNSPLHF
TRBV19	14	once	TRBJ2-3	-	TGTGCCACGAGGGTACATGGGGGCACAGATACGCAGTATTTT	CATRVHGGTDTQYF
TRBV6-5	13	-	TRBJ2-3	-	TGTGCCAGCAGGAGAGGAGTCACAGATACGCAGTATTTT	CASRRGVTDTQYF
TRBV11-3	14	-	TRBJ2-1	TRBD1	TGTGCCAGCAGCCTAGGACAGGGTGGGAGTGAGCAGTTCTTC	CASSLGQGGSEQFF
TRBV7-9	12	-	TRBJ2-3	-	TGTGCCAGCAGTCCAGCGGGAGATACGCAGTATTTT	CASSPAGDTQYF